The TCR beta chain under discussion was sequenced for a study of blood T cell repertoires in COVID-19. Under the authors' procedure: Counts of nucleated cells, estimated from reference gene primer amplification, were obtained. The assay was immunoSEQ multiplex PCR, and TCRdb's table has in-frame clones only and misses some. Clonal size and the V and J genes are those of that table, whereas D and trimming came from the DNA. This sample has tens of thousands of clones, with around 93% found just once. This clone was counted once. Per germline, CDR1 MNHEY and CDR2 SVGAGI. CDR3 size: 15 residues. V lost 0 bases and J lost 6, with 9 bases in between.

V gene TRBV6-5 combines with J gene TRBJ2-6; tentatively, D is TRBD1 (6 bases). The source is a man aged 45-65 years with acute or convalescent COVID-19. Sequenced sample: peripheral blood. The CDR3 is CASSYSSGQANVLTF. CDR3 sequence (DNA): TGTGCCAGCAGTTACTCGTCGGGACAGGCCAACGTCCTGACTTTC.